A single sample is the source of the 19 T cell receptor beta chains below, sequenced in a study of T cell repertoires in cytomegalovirus infection. TCRdb reanalysed the reads using MiXCR and keeps one entry per CDR3 protein. This table has around 200,000 distinct CDR3 sequences, about 38% appearing once. Which antigens these TCRs recognize remains unknown. Specimen: CD8+ T cells from cultured PBMCs, collected from culture after CMV antigen stimulation. These receptors originate from a human donor in good health (CMV status not recorded). Some clones in this sample may be carry-over from other donors' samples.

V is TRBV2 and J is TRBJ2-1; D call uncertain. Trimming left V 1 base short and J 9 bases short, with 1 base between. Germline CDR1 and CDR2: SNHLY and FYNNEI. This CDR3 has 10 residues. CDR3 region: CASSEVEQFF. The CDR3 DNA reads TGTGCCAGCAGTGAAGTTGAGCAGTTCTTC.

In this sample, this clonotype turned up a few times. V and J are TRBV12-5 and TRBJ1-6; D unclear. V was clipped by 0 bases and J by 6 bases, with 18 bases between them. The CDR3 loop spans 18 amino acids. CDR1 LGHNT and CDR2 FRNRAP come from the germline V gene. The CDR3 nucleotides read TGTGCTAGTGGTTTGGTACCGGGGTGGAGCCTAATTAATTCACCCCTCCACTTT. Residues: CASGLVPGWSLINSPLHF.

The sample holds a few counts of this clonotype. The chain has TRBV7-8 and TRBJ2-1; 8 nucleotides match TRBD1. Unmatched junction bases numbered 5, after V lost 4 bases and J lost 3 bases. The germline CDR1 and CDR2 sequences are SGHVS and FQNEAQ. The length of the CDR3 is 15 residues. CDR3 protein: CASSSQGAIYNEQFF. For the CDR3, the DNA is TGTGCCAGCAGCTCCCAGGGGGCGATCTACAATGAGCAGTTCTTC.

In its sample, this clonotype was seen a few times. V usage is TRBV11-1 and J usage is TRBJ1-1; 8 bases are a match to TRBD1. This CDR3 spans 15 amino acids. The junction had 8 bases not matched to a gene; V was cut back by 8 bases and J by 0 bases. Germline-derived CDR1 and CDR2 are SGHAT and FQDESV (reference sequence). DNA for the CDR3: TGTGCCAGCTCGGACAGGGCCCTCATGAACACTGAAGCTTTCTTT. It codes for CASSDRALMNTEAFF. The entire variable domain, with the rest obtained from reference TRBV11-1 and TRBJ1-1, is as follows: EAEVAQSPRYKITEKSQAVAFWCDPISGHATLYWYRQILGQGPELLVQFQDESVVDDSQLPKDRFSAERLKGVDSTLKIQPAELGDSAMYLCASSDRALMNTEAFFGQGTRLTVV.

V and J are TRBV7-8 and TRBJ2-7; D ambiguous. CDR3 size: 15 residues. Trimming left V 5 bases short and J 3 bases short, with 17 bases between. CDR1 is SGHVS, CDR2 FQNEAQ, per germline. CDR3 protein: CASSRTRNKGYEQYF. DNA of the CDR3: TGTGCCAGCAGCCGTACCAGGAATAAGGGCTACGAGCAGTACTTC.

The chain has TRBV7-4 and TRBJ2-5, with 9 nucleotides matching TRBD1. CDR1 SGHVT and CDR2 SQSDAQ come from the germline V gene. The CDR3 loop spans 17 amino acids. J gave up 3 bases and V 1 base, and 9 bases lay outside the gene matches. The CDR3, as DNA: TGTGCCAGCAGCTTAGAATACGGGACAGGGATAGAAGAGACCCAGTACTTC. This encodes CASSLEYGTGIEETQYF.

This clonotype came up a few times. The chain has TRBV19 and TRBJ2-3; D possibly uses TRBD1 or TRBD2 (5 bases each). The CDR3 contains 16 residues. V lost 5 bases and J lost 0, with 15 bases in between. CDR1 is LNHDA, CDR2 SQIVND, per germline (reference sequence). The CDR3 region is CASSPRDVASTDTQYF. DNA of the CDR3: TGTGCCAGTAGTCCAAGGGACGTAGCTAGCACAGATACGCAGTATTTT. The full variable domain, its missing parts supplied by reference TRBV19 and TRBJ2-3, is DGGITQSPKYLFRKEGQNVTLSCEQNLNHDAMYWYRQDPGQGLRLIYYSQIVNDFQKGDIAEGYSVSREKKESFPLTVTSAQKNPTAFYLCASSPRDVASTDTQYFGPGTRLTVL.

This chain connects TRBV12-3 or TRBV12-4 to TRBJ2-7, with D perhaps given as TRBD1 or TRBD2 (6 bases each). The ends were cut back, 2 bases at V and 5 bases at J, with 13 bases in the middle. The CDR3 loop spans 14 amino acids. Here the CDR3 reads CASSLQGGQNEQYF. DNA of the CDR3: TGTGCCAGCAGTTTACAAGGGGGGCAAAACGAGCAGTACTTC.

This clonotype was picked up a small number of times. This sequence joins TRBV2 and TRBJ2-2; D is ambiguous. The CDR3 contains 14 residues. The V gene lost 6 bases and the J gene lost 0 bases, with 8 bases spanning the gap. From germline, CDR1 is SNHLY and CDR2 FYNNEI. CDR3 residues: CASRTDANTGELFF. CDR3 coding DNA: TGTGCCAGCAGGACTGACGCGAACACCGGGGAGCTGTTTTTT.

This rearrangement joins TRBV6-2 or TRBV6-3 to TRBJ2-7; TRBD2 matches 10 bases. The J segment lost 6 bases and the V segment lost 5 bases, leaving 10 bases of the junction unmatched. The CDR3 has 15 residues. Germline-derived CDR1 and CDR2 are MNHEY and SVGEGT. CDR3 loop: CASSAGGLAGAEQYF. The CDR3, as DNA: TGTGCCAGCAGTGCAGGGGGTCTAGCGGGAGCCGAGCAGTACTTC.

This clonotype was recorded a few times. The chain carries TRBV7-3 and TRBJ2-6; the D is unclear. Germline-derived CDR1 and CDR2 are SGHTA and FQGTGA. The ends were cut back, 8 bases at V and 0 bases at J, with 14 bases in the middle. CDR3 length equals 16 residues. The CDR3 DNA sequence: TGTGCCAGCTCCCAGGAAGGTTTCTCTGGGGCCAACGTCCTGACTTTC. As protein: CASSQEGFSGANVLTF.

The chain is built from TRBV7-3 and TRBJ1-1; 9 bases fit TRBD1. V trimming: 0 bases; J trimming: 4 bases; junction bases outside the gene matches: 9. CDR1 is SGHTA and CDR2 is FQGTGA in the germline V gene. The CDR3 is 17 residues long. CDR3 DNA: TGTGCCAGCAGCTTAACGGGACAGGGCAATTCGGGCACTGAAGCTTTCTTT. Translating it yields CASSLTGQGNSGTEAFF.

In this sample, this clonotype turned up a few times. The chain recombines TRBV28 with TRBJ2-5; D uncertain. CDR1 is MDHEN, CDR2 SYDVKM, per germline. This CDR3 comprises 16 residues. Between the trimmed V and J ends, which lost 6 bases and 1 base, there was a span of 18 bases. The CDR3 protein is CASSPPGPTSQETQYF. The DNA of the CDR3 is TGTGCCAGCAGCCCCCCGGGTCCTACCTCCCAAGAGACCCAGTACTTC.

In this sample, this clonotype turned up a few times. V is TRBV7-9 and J is TRBJ2-2; D perhaps matches TRBD1 (6 bases). Trimming stripped 4 bases from V and 0 bases from J, with 9 bases between. Germline CDR1 SEHNR, CDR2 FQNEAQ (reference sequence). The length of the CDR3 is 15 residues. CDR3 nucleotide sequence: TGTGCCAGCAGCTCGGGGACACCGAACACCGGGGAGCTGTTTTTT. It specifies CASSSGTPNTGELFF.

This sequence joins TRBV12-5 and TRBJ2-1; D ambiguous. This CDR3 region has 16 residues. The V and J ends lost 1 base and 4 bases respectively, with 14 bases between them. Germline V gives CDR1 LGHNT, CDR2 FRNRAP. The CDR3 sequence is CASGLARQRPYNEQFF. The CDR3 region has the DNA TGTGCTAGTGGTTTGGCGAGGCAGCGCCCATACAATGAGCAGTTCTTC.

About this clonotype itself: Being one base from a much bigger clone, this may be a read error. This chain connects TRBV7-9 to TRBJ1-1, with a possible D match to TRBD1 (5 bases). The CDR3 length is 12 residues. Germline V gene lookup returns CDR1 SEHNR and CDR2 FQNEAQ (reference sequence). DNA for the CDR3: TGTGCCAGCAGCTTAGGGGGGAGTGAAACTTTCTTT. Encoded protein: CASSLGGSETFF.

This chain joins TRBV6-5 and TRBJ2-1; 8 bases fit TRBD2. The V segment lost 4 bases and the J segment 9 bases; nucleotides outside the gene matches: 8. CDR3 length: 14 residues. Germline V gives CDR1 MNHEY, CDR2 SVGAGI. The CDR3 region has the DNA TGTGCCAGCAGTTCGAGCGGGAGTCGAGGTGAGCAGTTCTTC. Residues: CASSSSGSRGEQFF.

This clonotype was counted only a few times. The chain combines TRBV10-2 with TRBJ1-1; D gene uncertain. This CDR3 region has 12 residues. V gave up 6 bases and J gave up 0 bases, with 5 bases separating them. The germline V gene encodes CDR1 WSHSY and CDR2 SAAADI. CDR3 DNA sequence: TGCGCCAGCAGGGTGATGAACACTGAAGCTTTCTTT. Translation: CASRVMNTEAFF.

V gene TRBV3-1 combines with J gene TRBJ2-2; TRBD2 agrees at 11 bases. V trimming: 0 bases; J trimming: 6 bases; junction bases outside the gene matches: 6. The CDR3 consists of 17 residues. From germline, CDR1 is LGHDT and CDR2 YNNKEL (reference sequence). CDR3 bases: TGTGCCAGCAGCCAAGAATTCTTAGCGGGGGGGCCCGGGGAGCTGTTTTTT. It translates to CASSQEFLAGGPGELFF.